Listed below are T cell receptor beta chains from one sample, sequenced in a study of response to subunit inactivated influenza vaccine. TCRdb analysed the RT-PCR reads with MiXCR anew, one entry per CDR3 protein. The sample has 800,000 to 1,000,000 distinct CDR3 sequences; 21% are singletons. The sample consisted of PBMCs from blood, taken roughly 5 days after vaccination. These receptors originate from a man in his forties or fifties who received an inactivated influenza vaccine. CDR3s include the opening cysteine and the closing phenylalanine or tryptophan. The D gene is left open where the match is weak. Some rows mark clone size as missing; the rest say once, few, many or name a class of expanded clone.

d_gene,j_gene,abundance,v_gene,CDR3aa,CDR3nt
TRBD1,TRBJ1-4,few,TRBV19,CASSSGQGVKEKLFF,TGTGCCAGTAGTTCCGGACAGGGTGTAAAGGAAAAACTGTTTTTT
-,TRBJ1-1,-,TRBV29-1,CSVEYGFMNTEAFF,TGCAGCGTTGAATACGGGTTCATGAACACTGAAGCTTTCTTT
-,TRBJ1-1,-,TRBV6-5,CASSYSSRGGDEAFF,TGTGCCAGCAGTTACTCGAGTAGGGGGGGCGACGAAGCTTTCTTT
-,TRBJ2-1,-,TRBV5-8,CASRYLSSYNEQFF,TGTGCCAGCAGGTACCTGAGCTCCTACAATGAGCAGTTCTTC
TRBD1,TRBJ1-4,-,TRBV6-1,CASSQTGTGFEKLFF,TGTGCCAGCAGTCAAACCGGGACAGGGTTTGAAAAACTGTTTTTT
-,TRBJ2-3,-,TRBV11-1,CASSPRPKGGSGTDTQYF,TGTGCCAGCAGCCCCCGCCCGAAGGGGGGCTCGGGCACAGATACGCAGTATTTT
-,TRBJ1-1,many,TRBV20-1,CSLRGTEAFF,TGCAGTCTACGGGGGACTGAAGCTTTCTTT
TRBD1,TRBJ2-5,-,TRBV11-2,CASSLNRGLYF,TGTGCCAGCAGCTTGAACAGGGGGCTGTACTTC
TRBD2,TRBJ2-1,-,TRBV6-2/TRBV6-3,CASSYSRLAGGLNEQFF,TGTGCCAGCAGTTACAGTCGGTTAGCGGGGGGGCTCAATGAGCAGTTCTTC
-,TRBJ2-2,many,TRBV6-6,CASIAGNTGELFF,TGTGCCAGCATTGCAGGGAACACCGGGGAGCTGTTTTTT
TRBD2,TRBJ2-1,few,TRBV5-1,CASSLSAGGLPSIDEQFF,TGCGCCAGCAGCTTGTCAGCGGGAGGCCTCCCATCGATAGATGAGCAGTTCTTC
TRBD1,TRBJ1-1,few,TRBV9,CASSPRTGVGTEAFF,TGTGCCAGCAGCCCGCGGACAGGGGTGGGCACTGAAGCTTTCTTT
-,TRBJ2-3,-,TRBV24-1,CATSDLGSSTDTQYF,TGTGCCACCAGTGATCTTGGCTCTAGCACAGATACGCAGTATTTT
TRBD1,TRBJ1-3,-,TRBV29-1,CSVRRQGAFGNTIYF,TGCAGCGTTCGAAGACAGGGGGCCTTCGGAAACACCATATATTTT
-,TRBJ1-1,few,TRBV11-2,CASSFLSYGGMNTEAFF,TGTGCCAGCAGCTTTCTAAGTTACGGGGGAATGAACACTGAAGCTTTCTTT
TRBD1,TRBJ2-1,-,TRBV29-1,CSVGQGAVNEQFF,TGCAGCGTCGGACAGGGGGCGGTCAATGAGCAGTTCTTC
-,TRBJ2-5,few,TRBV18,CASSPPRRLGPFPFQETQYF,TGTGCCAGCTCACCACCACGCAGGCTAGGACCATTCCCTTTCCAAGAGACCCAGTACTTC
-,TRBJ2-7,-,TRBV7-9,CASSFPTEREQYF,TGTGCCAGCAGCTTCCCGACAGAGAGGGAGCAGTACTTC
-,TRBJ1-6,few,TRBV5-5,CASSLAGTTAGFPLHF,TGTGCCAGCAGCCTAGCGGGAACGACAGCCGGATTTCCCCTCCACTTT
TRBD2,TRBJ2-3,-,TRBV10-3,CAISESGGGATSTDTQYF,TGTGCCATCAGTGAGAGCGGCGGGGGGGCTACTAGCACAGATACGCAGTATTTT
TRBD1,TRBJ2-7,-,TRBV10-3,CAINPTGEFGEQYF,TGTGCCATCAACCCGACAGGGGAGTTCGGCGAGCAGTACTTC
-,TRBJ2-2,-,TRBV4-2,CASSQGQYTGELFF,TGTGCCAGCAGCCAAGGACAGTACACCGGGGAGCTGTTTTTT
-,TRBJ1-3,-,TRBV12-3/TRBV12-4,CASSSRPGGMDTIYF,TGTGCCAGCAGTTCACGACCGGGAGGTATGGACACCATATATTTT
-,TRBJ2-7,-,TRBV7-6,CASSPDGGPREQYF,TGTGCCAGCAGCCCAGATGGGGGGCCTCGCGAGCAGTACTTC
-,TRBJ1-2,once,TRBV12-3/TRBV12-4,CASTAGYGHYGYTF,TGTGCCAGCACCGCTGGATATGGCCACTATGGCTACACCTTC
-,TRBJ2-1,few,TRBV6-5,CASSSWTTYNEQFF,TGTGCCAGCAGTTCCTGGACAACCTACAATGAGCAGTTCTTC
-,TRBJ1-4,-,TRBV7-2,CASSLRQATNEKLFF,TGTGCCAGCAGCTTACGACAAGCAACTAATGAAAAACTGTTTTTT
TRBD1,TRBJ2-7,-,TRBV6-5,CASSYDGTAFEQYF,TGTGCCAGCAGTTACGATGGGACAGCTTTCGAGCAGTACTTC
-,TRBJ2-7,few,TRBV20-1,CSAPRASYEQYF,TGCAGTGCTCCCAGGGCCTCCTACGAGCAGTACTTC
TRBD1,TRBJ2-4,-,TRBV20-1,CSARPGTGVGYAKNIQYF,TGCAGTGCTAGACCTGGGACAGGGGTTGGATATGCCAAAAACATTCAGTACTTC